The clone carrying this T cell receptor (beta chain) has only a few counts. Its antigen is currently unknown. Recent vaccinations or acute infections were absent in the healthy HIV-negative adult donors. The data were taken from a study of shared clonotypes between healthy human individuals. General study findings and limits: Sharing of clonotypes among donors was expected to vary with sequencing depth.

Genomic DNA per cell subset filled all wells of several immunoSEQ plates. Original processing methods: Filtering was not the same, since immunoSEQ gave junction-only sequences without quality scores. Profiled with immunoSEQ multiplex PCR; TCRdb holds only in-frame clones, not every one. Clone size and V and J calls were adopted from that table, with D and trimming inferred from the DNA. The sample contains approximately 500,000 clones, 79% of which appear only once. Germline V gene sequence: CDR1 KGHSH, CDR2 LQKENI. The CDR3 consists of 14 residues. V was pared by 4 bases and J by 3 bases, with 12 bases between.

The receptor was derived from a woman aged 40-49 years in good health. Some clones in this sample may be carry-over from other donors' samples. The sample was PBMCs. This rearrangement joins TRBV18 to TRBJ1-1; no clear D. The CDR3 nucleotides read TGTGCCAGCTCACTTACACTGGAGGACACTGAAGCTTTCTTT. Residues: CASSLTLEDTEAFF.